The 16 T cell receptor beta chains below were found in one sample sequenced in a study of control samples from healthy donors and cancer patients. The assay was immunoSEQ multiplex PCR, and TCRdb's table has in-frame clones only and misses some. This table has about 89,000 clones, approximately 87% appearing once. The source material was blood. The receptors come from a woman between 40 and 50 years old in good health.

The rearrangement links TRBV7-2 to TRBJ1-1; 7 bases map to TRBD1. Germline CDR1 is SGHTA and CDR2 is FQGNSA. The junction had 5 bases not matched to a gene; V was cut back by 5 bases and J by 5 bases. The CDR3 extends over 13 amino acids. The CDR3 protein is CASSLGQPTEAFF. CDR3 coding DNA: TGTGCCAGCAGCCTGGGACAGCCGACTGAAGCTTTCTTT. The whole variable domain, filled in from reference TRBV7-2 and TRBJ1-1, reads GAGVSQSPSNKVTEKGKDVELRCDPISGHTALYWYRQSLGQGLEFLIYFQGNSAPDKSGLPSDRFSAERTGGSVSTLTIQRTQQEDSAVYLCASSLGQPTEAFFGQGTRLTVV.

This chain connects TRBV19 to TRBJ1-5; D not resolved. In germline, CDR1 is LNHDA, CDR2 SQIVND (reference sequence). The ends were cut back, 2 bases at V and 5 bases at J, with 10 bases in the middle. The CDR3 sequence is 14 residues long. The CDR3 protein is CASSITIFDQPQHF. The CDR3 DNA reads as TGTGCCAGTAGTATAACAATCTTCGATCAGCCCCAGCATTTT.

On this clone itself: A read error may produce the germline difference seen at one junction end. The chain carries TRBV19 and TRBJ1-2, with D perhaps matching TRBD1 (5 bases). This CDR3 is 12 amino acids long. Germline-derived CDR1 and CDR2 are LNHDA and SQIVND (reference sequence). CDR3 in DNA: TGTGCCAGTAGTTCATTCAACGGGGACCCTTTCTTC. Protein: CASSSFNGDPFF.

This chain connects TRBV7-2 to TRBJ2-1, with D unclear. The CDR3 spans 12 residues. From germline, CDR1 is SGHTA and CDR2 FQGNSA. The germline V and J ends were trimmed by 5 bases and 8 bases, with 10 bases remaining between them. The CDR3 protein is CASSGDSHEQFF. The CDR3 region has the DNA TGTGCCAGCAGCGGCGATAGCCATGAGCAGTTCTTC.

J is TRBJ2-1 and V is TRBV7-2; D unresolved. V was cut by 4 bases and J by 4 bases, with 17 bases left in between. Germline V CDR1 and CDR2: SGHTA, FQGNSA. The CDR3 runs 16 residues. Written as DNA, the CDR3 is TGTGCCAGCAGCTCACCCCGGCTCTTAGGGTACAATGAGCAGTTCTTC. Translation gives CASSSPRLLGYNEQFF.

This sequence joins TRBV12-3 or TRBV12-4 and TRBJ1-2; D not resolved. This CDR3 contains 13 residues. V was shortened by 2 bases and J by 3 bases, with 7 bases between the two germline ends. The chain's CDR3 is CASSLRPDYGYTF. CDR3 nucleotides: TGTGCCAGCAGTTTACGTCCCGACTATGGCTACACCTTC.

The chain has TRBV12-2 and TRBJ2-2; the table's D call of TRBD2 was not tested on the DNA. TRBV12-2 is assigned pseudogene status. This CDR3 is 15 amino acids long. CDR3 coding DNA: TGTGCAAGTACCGGGCGGGGGCGGCCCACCGGGGAGCTGTTTTTT. Protein: CASTGRGRPTGELFF.

The rearrangement links TRBV6-2 or TRBV6-3 to TRBJ2-7; 7 positions match TRBD1. There are 17 residues in the CDR3. J gave up 8 bases and V 2 bases, and 18 bases lay outside the gene matches. Germline CDR1 reads MNHEY; CDR2 reads SVGEGT. The CDR3 loop is CASSYEPALDRTRQQYF. The CDR3 nucleotides are TGTGCCAGCAGTTACGAGCCGGCTTTGGACAGGACACGACAGCAGTACTTC.

This chain uses TRBV24-1 with TRBJ2-1; 7 bases agree with TRBD1. CDR1 is KGHDR and CDR2 is SFDVKD in the germline V gene. The CDR3 spans 15 residues. Germline trimming cut 4 bases from V and 4 bases from J; bases unmatched to any gene: 6. The DNA for the CDR3 is TGTGCCACCAGTGAGGGGACAGCCCCTTACAATGAGCAGTTCTTC. Amino acids: CATSEGTAPYNEQFF.

This clone has just a few counts. The chain has TRBV7-2 and TRBJ2-3, with 10 positions matching TRBD2. V shed 5 bases, J shed 2 bases, and the junction held 13 bases outside the gene matches. The germline V gene has CDR1 SGHTA and CDR2 FQGNSA. The length of the CDR3 is 18 residues. Written as DNA, the CDR3 is TGTGCCAGCAGCCCAGTCAGGGCTAGCGGGGGCCCCACAGATACGCAGTATTTT. This codes for CASSPVRASGGPTDTQYF.

The V call is TRBV20-1, the J call TRBJ1-1, with TRBD1 identical over 7 bases. CDR1 is DFQATT and CDR2 is SNEGSKA in the germline V gene (reference sequence). The CDR3 is made up of 14 amino acids. The ends lost 3 bases at V and 3 bases at J; junction bases unmatched: 7. For the CDR3, the DNA is TGCAGTGCTAGTTCCCGCACAGGGGACACTGAAGCTTTCTTT. Translating it yields CSASSRTGDTEAFF.

The rearrangement links TRBV6-5 to TRBJ1-2; D may be TRBD1 (6 bases). In germline, CDR1 is MNHEY, CDR2 SVGAGI. The CDR3 runs 14 residues. V was shortened by 7 bases and J by 4 bases, with 16 bases between the two germline ends. CDR3 region: CASTQGDISYGYTF. In DNA, the CDR3 is TGTGCCAGCACCCAAGGGGACATTTCCTATGGCTACACCTTC.

This CDR3 reads CASSQDIPCRFSTDTQYF. As DNA, the CDR3 is TGTGCCAGCAGCCAAGATATCCCCTGCCGGTTCAGCACAGATACGCAGTATTTT. The V gene is TRBV3-1 (or the pseudogene TRBV3-2), the J gene TRBJ2-3; D ambiguous. The CDR3 has 18 amino acids. V was trimmed by 0 bases and J by 0 bases, leaving 16 bases between them. Germline V gene lookup returns CDR1 LGHDT and CDR2 YNNKEL (reference sequence).

The chain couples TRBV30 to TRBJ2-3; 7 bases are a match to TRBD1. With 0 bases clipped from V and 5 bases from J, the junction kept 11 bases outside the gene matches. The CDR3 totals 16 residues. The germline gives CDR1 GTSNPN, CDR2 SVGIG (reference sequence). The CDR3 bases are TGTGCCTGGAGTGTACAGGGGAGCCGGGGAAGAGATACGCAGTATTTT. It codes for CAWSVQGSRGRDTQYF.

This sequence joins TRBV10-1 and TRBJ2-1; 8 bases are a match to TRBD2. CDR3 size: 14 residues. Germline V gene data show CDR1 as WNHNN and CDR2 as SYGVQD (reference sequence). The ends lost 5 bases at V and 1 base at J; junction bases unmatched: 1. CDR3 DNA sequence: TGCGCCAGCAGTCGGGGGGGTTCCTACAATGAGCAGTTCTTC. Protein: CASSRGGSYNEQFF.

This chain links TRBV6-1 with TRBJ2-5; 11 bases agree with TRBD2. The CDR3 consists of 15 residues. V trimming: 1 base; J trimming: 2 bases; junction bases outside the gene matches: 0. CDR1 MNHNS and CDR2 SASEGT come from the germline V gene. The CDR3 reads CASSEVAGGQETQYF. CDR3 sequence (DNA): TGTGCCAGCAGTGAAGTAGCGGGGGGGCAAGAGACCCAGTACTTC.